This TCR beta chain was recovered during a study of cytomegalovirus exposure and HLA in healthy donors. Study-level points and caveats: Among TCR beta chains, those listed as cytomegalovirus-associated numbered some 170.

The primer mix had 60 Vbeta and 13 Jbeta primers. This table comes from immunoSEQ multiplex PCR, and its TCRdb copy is limited to in-frame clones, with some not included. The data hold approximately 180,000 clones, with roughly 68% observed a single time. Note on this clone: Its target is not known.

The clonotype was recovered from a woman younger than 45 in good health and CMV-seronegative. The specimen was PBMCs.

CDR3 region: CASSPGTGEGETQYF. In DNA, the CDR3 is TGTGCCAGCAGCCCTGGGACAGGGGAGGGGGAGACCCAGTACTTC. The V and J genes are TRBV5-6 and TRBJ2-5; 10 bases are shared with TRBD1. Germline V lookup: CDR1 SGHDT, CDR2 YYEEEE. There are 15 residues in the CDR3. The trim removed 4 bases at V and 5 bases at J, leaving 8 bases unmatched. Looking up the rest from reference TRBV5-6 and TRBJ2-5 gives the full variable domain: DAGVTQSPTHLIKTRGQQVTLRCSPKSGHDTVSWYQQALGQGPQFIFQYYEEEERQRGNFPDRFSGHQFPNYSSELNVNALLLGDSALYLCASSPGTGEGETQYFGPGTRLLVL.